The TCR beta chain under discussion was sequenced for a study of T cell repertoires in ileal Crohn's disease. As for the study in general: About 36% were active smokers at surgery; median disease duration was around 7.9 years. From the resection specimen's proximal margin, biopsies were taken as MI.

V shed 6 bases and J shed 5 bases, with 14 bases lying between them. The germline CDR1 and CDR2 sequences are SGHDT and YYEEEE. The length of the CDR3 is 14 residues. This clone has only one observation. Generated by immunoSEQ multiplex PCR, the TCRdb table keeps only in-frame clones and is missing some. The sample consists of approximately 3,000 clones, around 79% of them appearing once. As to time point: proximal margin of the surgical specimen (macroscopically non-inflamed). Patients were adults with ileal or ileocolonic Crohn's disease needing resection. The sequence was obtained from an adult with Crohn's disease. V gene TRBV5-6 combines with J gene TRBJ1-4, with a tentative D call TRBD1 (5 bases). The sample was ileal tissue. The CDR3 region has the DNA TGTGCCAGCACCTTCTCAGGGTTCAATGAAAAACTGTTTTTT. Translating gives CASTFSGFNEKLFF.